This TCR beta chain originates from a study of blood T cell repertoires in COVID-19. As for the study in general: Nucleic acid was either cDNA or gDNA, and it came from T cells, B-cell-depleted T cells, or PBMCs.

Authors' methods: Estimated nucleated cell counts came from reference gene primer amplification. The repertoire was sequenced with immunoSEQ multiplex PCR; TCRdb's copy has only in-frame clones and lacks some. From that table come the V and J calls and clone size; the DNA was used to work out D and trimming. Here the sample spans approximately 50,000 clones, 80% to 95% being singletons. There are 11 residues in the CDR3. V was trimmed by 4 bases and J by 3 bases, leaving 4 bases between them. Notes on this clone: The sample holds other DNA sequences that translate to the same CDR3.

The source is a man over 45 with active COVID-19. The rearrangement uses TRBV12-3 or TRBV12-4 and TRBJ2-7; D remains unclear. The source material was peripheral blood. Written as DNA, the CDR3 is TGTGCCAGCAGTTCCTTCTACGAGCAGTACTTC. It translates to CASSSFYEQYF.